The rows below give T cell receptor beta chains drawn from one sample of a study of T cells expressing NK-cell markers. No DNA is given; TCRdb re-called the 5' RACE reads and lists each CDR3 protein once. This sample lists just under 150,000 distinct CDR3 sequences; its ten largest clones have around 12%. Sequencing was performed on blood T cells: a sorted CD56 or NKG2C T cell subset, CD4+ or CD8+ T cells, or bulk PBMC T cells (not recorded which). These receptors all stem from a young man in good health. CDR3s include the opening cysteine and the closing phenylalanine or tryptophan. Each record gives: V gene, J gene, CDR3 protein.

TRBV15,TRBJ2-5,CATSREGNQETQYF
TRBV7-6,TRBJ2-3,CASSLANGLAGVIADTQYF
TRBV10-3,TRBJ2-6,CAIADGLAGGIGSGANVLTF
TRBV4-1,TRBJ2-2,CASSHKASGTGELFF
TRBV29-1,TRBJ2-1,CSVGAGTNEQFF
TRBV4-3,TRBJ1-3,CASSQSRAMTGNTIYF
TRBV2,TRBJ2-3,CASSEIDGIGDTQYF
TRBV12-3/TRBV12-4,TRBJ2-3,CASKPIPAGERTDTQYF
TRBV6-2/TRBV6-3,TRBJ1-5,CASSLGQGIWPQHF
TRBV10-3,TRBJ2-3,CAISSGTGTDTQYF
TRBV20-1,TRBJ1-1,CSARDSSTGTGDTEAFF
TRBV19,TRBJ1-1,CASSIKTWNTEAFF
TRBV11-3,TRBJ2-5,CASRTTAQETQYF
TRBV12-3/TRBV12-4,TRBJ2-1,CASSDTLTSGRNEQFF
TRBV12-3/TRBV12-4,TRBJ2-3,CASSLLGGRGDTQYF
TRBV2,TRBJ2-1,CASSRERNEQFF
TRBV7-9,TRBJ2-5,CASSLGDYQETQYF
TRBV12-3/TRBV12-4,TRBJ2-1,CASSLGGRGNEQFF
TRBV18,TRBJ1-2,CASSPRDGGWGYTF
TRBV4-3,TRBJ2-1,CASSQDGAGGGDEQFF
TRBV5-1,TRBJ1-1,CASSWEKNKGPTVTEAFF
TRBV2,TRBJ2-2,CASRRGTSETGELFF
TRBV4-2,TRBJ2-1,CASSRQAVQRDNEQFF
TRBV12-3/TRBV12-4,TRBJ2-4,CASSGTGLAKNIQYF
TRBV7-2,TRBJ2-7,CASSSGTLTYEQYF
TRBV12-3/TRBV12-4,TRBJ2-5,CASSFPKKTQYF
TRBV5-1,TRBJ1-2,CASSHSGDGTLNYGYTF
TRBV9,TRBJ2-7,CASSVETSGSYEQYF
TRBV12-3/TRBV12-4,TRBJ1-5,CASSFSQGAWQPQHF
TRBV20-1,TRBJ2-5,CSGSRGERDKETQYF
TRBV4-1,TRBJ1-5,CASSQVAGGRIQPQHF
TRBV29-1,TRBJ1-2,CSVDAGVTYGYTF
TRBV4-2,TRBJ2-7,CASSQDRPGQLSYEQYF
TRBV2,TRBJ2-1,CASSFVAVEQFF
TRBV3-1,TRBJ2-7,CASSQGEQGSYEQYF
TRBV5-1,TRBJ2-3,CASSSSGSVTDTQYF
TRBV20-1,TRBJ1-1,CSARPLRATEAFF
TRBV7-8,TRBJ2-1,CASSLEPGGVIGGSEQFF
TRBV14,TRBJ1-1,CASSQRPGQGMNTEAFF
TRBV20-1,TRBJ1-5,CSAKTGPLNQPQHF
TRBV20-1,TRBJ2-4,CSARGLEGAIQYF
TRBV4-1,TRBJ2-1,CASSQGPPGLVLNEQFF
TRBV7-8,TRBJ2-7,CASSIYQSSHEQYF
TRBV4-2,TRBJ2-1,CASSQPTSGRANEQFF
TRBV7-9,TRBJ1-6,CASSLDSPLHF
TRBV7-9,TRBJ1-6,CASSPQGRDDSPLHF
TRBV29-1,TRBJ2-1,CSALRGGNEQFF
TRBV6-1,TRBJ2-1,CASSTIQGREQFF
TRBV20-1,TRBJ2-3,CSARDLGQGAFNTQYF
TRBV7-2,TRBJ2-7,CASRGQDELYEQYF
TRBV27,TRBJ2-1,CASTPDRSYNEQFF
TRBV5-1,TRBJ2-6,CASSSPGLAGDGANVLTF
TRBV19,TRBJ1-2,CARNGTAYGYTF
TRBV11-2,TRBJ2-2,CASSFKGRTGELFF
TRBV6-2/TRBV6-3,TRBJ2-2,CASCLNTGELFFF
TRBV6-4,TRBJ2-1,CASSKGGPDNEQFF
TRBV27,TRBJ1-2,CASKGLEYNYGYTF
TRBV27,TRBJ2-3,CASRSGQRTDTQYF